Each of the 29 T cell receptor beta chains below was sequenced from the same sample in a study (dated by TCRdb to 2016 to 2017). Library preparation employed RT-PCR. TCRdb records Illumina MiSeq as the sequencer. TCRdb trimmed public reads at Q25 via fastp, called clones via MiXCR and kept in-frame beta chains. Here each entry gathers all rows of one CDR3 protein and keeps the most common genes and DNA. This sample holds about 700,000 distinct CDR3 sequences; around 14% were observed only once. In total, the top ten clones hold 3.6% of the sample. Material for sequencing was memory CD4+ T cells from blood. Receptors were obtained from a female donor in good health, serving as a healthy control.

This clonotype occurred many times. J is TRBJ2-3 and V is TRBV4-2; unclear D gene. Germline V gene data show CDR1 as LGHNA and CDR2 as YNFKEQ. V dropped 8 bases and J dropped 4 bases, with 7 bases sitting between them. This CDR3 spans 11 amino acids. The CDR3 sequence: CASGSPDTQYF. CDR3 nucleotide sequence: TGTGCCAGCGGCAGCCCAGATACGCAGTATTTT.

The chain carries TRBV7-2 and TRBJ1-3; a weak D match, TRBD1 (5 bases). Trimming stripped 3 bases from V and 0 bases from J, with 12 bases between. Germline CDR1 SGHTA, CDR2 FQGNSA. The CDR3 is 16 amino acids. The CDR3 is CASSFAGAHSGNTIYF. CDR3 sequence (DNA): TGTGCCAGCAGCTTTGCTGGGGCTCACTCTGGAAACACCATATATTTT. Full variable domain (rest looked up from reference TRBV7-2 and TRBJ1-3): GAGVSQSPSNKVTEKGKDVELRCDPISGHTALYWYRQSLGQGLEFLIYFQGNSAPDKSGLPSDRFSAERTGGSVSTLTIQRTQQEDSAVYLCASSFAGAHSGNTIYFGEGSWLTVV.

This clonotype came up a few times. The V gene is TRBV28, the J gene TRBJ2-7; no reliable D call. Germline V CDR1 and CDR2: MDHEN, SYDVKM. Trimming removed 3 bases at V and 1 base at J, with 10 bases between. CDR3 length equals 14 residues. The CDR3 here is CASSLPGWSYEQYF. CDR3 DNA sequence: TGTGCCAGCAGTTTGCCGGGTTGGTCCTACGAGCAGTACTTC. Complete variable domain (other parts from reference TRBV28 and TRBJ2-7): DVKVTQSSRYLVKRTGEKVFLECVQDMDHENMFWYRQDPGLGLRLIYFSYDVKMKEKGDIPEGYSVSREKKERFSLILESASTNQTSMYLCASSLPGWSYEQYFGPGTRLTVT.

J is TRBJ2-7 and V is TRBV6-6; 9 positions agree with TRBD2. The V and J ends lost 3 bases and 4 bases, in that order; junction bases with no gene match: 7. In germline, CDR1 is MNHNY, CDR2 SVGAGI (reference sequence). The CDR3 is 15 amino acids. CDR3 coding DNA: TGTGCCAGCAGTTATAGCGCTAGCGGGAATTACGAGCAGTACTTC. Its protein is CASSYSASGNYEQYF.

The rearrangement links TRBV12-3 or TRBV12-4 to TRBJ1-2, with a weak D call TRBD1 (5 bases). V was cut by 4 bases and J by 5 bases, with 14 bases left in between. The length of the CDR3 is 14 residues. CDR3 sequence (DNA): TGTGCCAGCAGTTCTTCCCAGGGAACGTATGGCTACACCTTC. This encodes CASSSSQGTYGYTF.

This clonotype was recorded a few times. The V gene is TRBV7-7, the J gene TRBJ2-5; no reliable D call. In germline, CDR1 is SSHAT, CDR2 FNYEAQ (reference sequence). Trimming shortened V by 5 bases and J by 5 bases, and 15 bases separated the two germline ends. The CDR3 sequence is 14 residues long. This CDR3 is CASSPLTHGETQYF. For the CDR3, the DNA is TGTGCCAGCAGCCCGCTGACCCATGGGGAGACCCAGTACTTC.

This clonotype was observed a few times. The chain recombines TRBV30 with TRBJ1-1, with 7 bases identical to TRBD1. Trimming at V came to 3 bases and at J to 5 bases, leaving 9 bases not matched to a gene. This CDR3 comprises 14 residues. Germline CDR1 and CDR2: GTSNPN and SVGIG (reference sequence). The CDR3 protein is CAWSSIYRGTEAFF. The CDR3 nucleotides are TGTGCCTGGAGCTCAATCTACAGGGGAACTGAAGCTTTCTTT.

This clonotype was recorded a few times. The V call is TRBV7-8, the J call TRBJ2-1; D call uncertain. Trimming took 5 bases from V and 2 from J, leaving 13 bases between them. Per the germline V gene, CDR1 is SGHVS and CDR2 is FQNEAQ. The CDR3 consists of 15 residues. DNA of the CDR3: TGTGCCAGCAGCCCTCCTGCCGCAGCCTACAATGAGCAGTTCTTC. Protein sequence: CASSPPAAAYNEQFF.

The table lists this clonotype with a few counts. The chain recombines TRBV28 with TRBJ1-1; D unresolved. The CDR3 runs to 14 residues. CDR1 and CDR2 from the germline V gene are MDHEN and SYDVKM. The V end was cut by 3 bases, the J end by 2 bases, with 10 bases between. The CDR3 DNA is TGTGCCAGCAGTTTTATGGCCTTCAACACTGAAGCTTTCTTT. This translates into CASSFMAFNTEAFF.

A few counts support this clonotype. The chain employs TRBV4-1 and TRBJ2-5; no definite D call. CDR1 and CDR2 from the germline V gene are MGHRA and YSYEKL. Trimming took 1 base from V and 5 from J, leaving 11 bases between them. CDR3 length equals 14 residues. CDR3 region: CASSQGAPRETQYF. The CDR3 bases are TGCGCCAGCAGCCAAGGGGCCCCGCGTGAGACCCAGTACTTC.

This clonotype was seen a single time. The chain is built from TRBV28 and TRBJ2-7, with 8 bases that match TRBD2. The CDR3 length is 12 residues. The J segment lost 3 bases and the V segment lost 10 bases, leaving 5 bases of the junction unmatched. CDR1 and CDR2 from the germline V gene are MDHEN and SYDVKM. DNA of the CDR3: TGTGCCACAACTAGCGGCGACTACGAGCAGTACTTC. Translation gives CATTSGDYEQYF. The full variable domain, rest sourced from reference TRBV28 and TRBJ2-7, is DVKVTQSSRYLVKRTGEKVFLECVQDMDHENMFWYRQDPGLGLRLIYFSYDVKMKEKGDIPEGYSVSREKKERFSLILESASTNQTSMYLCATTSGDYEQYFGPGTRLTVT.

The rearrangement joins TRBV5-1 to TRBJ1-4; maybe TRBD1 (5 bases). V lost 0 bases and J 0 bases, leaving 15 bases between the germline ends. The V gene's germline CDR1 is SGHRS and CDR2 YFSETQ. The CDR3 is 18 residues long. The CDR3 DNA is TGCGCCAGCAGCTTGGCCCGGGGCAGGGATGCAACTAATGAAAAACTGTTTTTT. It codes for CASSLARGRDATNEKLFF.

Of note for this clonotype: With a much larger clone just one base away, this may be a read error. This chain joins TRBV5-1 and TRBJ2-1; D not resolved. The CDR3 is 15 residues long. The germline V gene encodes CDR1 SGHRS and CDR2 YFSETQ. The DNA of the CDR3 is TGCGCCGGCAGCTTGGTAACGCTAGTATACAATGAGCAGTTCTTC. This gives the protein CAGSLVTLVYNEQFF.

The sample holds many counts of this clonotype. This chain connects TRBV29-1 to TRBJ2-1; D remains unclear. Trimming took 4 bases from V and 8 from J, leaving 12 bases between them. The CDR3 length is 12 residues. From germline, CDR1 is SQVTM and CDR2 ANQGSEA. Written as DNA, the CDR3 is TGCAGCGTTGGAAACTTGAGGCATGAGCAGTTCTTC. This encodes CSVGNLRHEQFF.

In its sample, this clonotype was seen many times. This chain uses TRBV12-3 or TRBV12-4 with TRBJ1-1, with a possible D match to TRBD1 (6 bases). V lost 6 bases and J 0 bases, leaving 14 bases between the germline ends. This CDR3 has 15 amino acids. The CDR3 region is CASRVQDRLNTEAFF. The CDR3 region has the DNA TGTGCCAGCAGAGTACAGGACAGATTGAACACTGAAGCTTTCTTT.

This chain uses TRBV6-5 with TRBJ2-7; D not resolved. This CDR3 region has 15 residues. Per germline, CDR1 MNHEY and CDR2 SVGAGI. Trimming pared 2 bases from V and 1 base from J, leaving 12 bases between. CDR3 sequence (DNA): TGTGCCAGCAGTTACCAGAGCGTAATATCCTACGAGCAGTACTTC. It yields the protein CASSYQSVISYEQYF.

This clonotype was detected many times. The rearrangement links TRBV7-6 to TRBJ1-1, with D maybe TRBD1 (6 bases). The ends were cut back, 2 bases at V and 2 bases at J, with 9 bases in the middle. The CDR3 runs to 14 residues. Germline V lookup: CDR1 SGHVS, CDR2 FNYEAQ. CDR3 sequence reads: CASSLTGSNTEAFF. CDR3 coding DNA: TGTGCCAGCAGCTTAACAGGGTCAAACACTGAAGCTTTCTTT.

This clonotype showed up just a few times. This rearrangement joins TRBV9 to TRBJ2-2; TRBD1 is a possible D gene (6 bases). V gave up 2 bases and J gave up 1 base, with 12 bases separating them. The CDR3 has 16 amino acids. Germline CDR1 is SGDLS and CDR2 is YYNGEE. The CDR3, as DNA: TGTGCCAGCAGCGTCTCAGGGGACCTGAACACCGGGGAGCTGTTTTTT. Translating it yields CASSVSGDLNTGELFF.

The chain carries TRBV20-1 and TRBJ2-7; D tentatively reads TRBD1 or TRBD2 (5 bases each). V was pared by 5 bases and J by 3 bases, with 17 bases between. Germline V lookup: CDR1 DFQATT, CDR2 SNEGSKA (reference sequence). CDR3 length: 14 residues. CDR3 DNA: TGCAGTGCTGGGGACCAAAAAACCTACTACGAGCAGTACTTC. Its translation: CSAGDQKTYYEQYF.

V is TRBV11-2 and J is TRBJ2-7, with 7 bases fitting TRBD2. CDR1 and CDR2 from the germline V gene are SGHAT and FQNNGV. The CDR3 runs to 15 residues. The junction had 12 bases not matched to a gene; V was cut back by 5 bases and J by 5 bases. The DNA for the CDR3 is TGTGCCAGCAGCCCCCGACTAGCCGGGCCGAACGAGCAGTACTTC. Protein: CASSPRLAGPNEQYF.

This clonotype was picked up a small number of times. This chain uses TRBV15 with TRBJ2-3; D tentatively reads TRBD1 or TRBD2 (6 bases each). Per the germline V gene, CDR1 is LNHNV and CDR2 is YYDKDF (reference sequence). Trimming took off 5 bases at V and 8 bases at J, with 23 bases between the two ends. This CDR3 is built from 16 residues. CDR3 amino acids: CATSSPGAKRQATQYF. The CDR3 DNA sequence: TGTGCCACCAGCTCCCCGGGGGCTAAAAGACAGGCTACGCAGTATTTT.

There are a few counts of this clonotype. This sequence joins TRBV7-9 and TRBJ1-2, with TRBD1 identical over 9 bases. The CDR3 runs 15 residues. Germline V gene data show CDR1 as SEHNR and CDR2 as FQNEAQ (reference sequence). Germline trimming cut 5 bases from V and 2 bases from J; bases unmatched to any gene: 6. For the CDR3, the DNA is TGTGCCAGCAGCGCGGGACAGGGAGGCAACTATGGCTACACCTTC. Its protein is CASSAGQGGNYGYTF.

This clonotype has a count of ten or more. This chain connects TRBV7-2 to TRBJ1-3; TRBD1 matches at 11 bases. The CDR3 is 14 amino acids. After removal of 5 bases from V and 7 bases from J, the junction contained 4 bases not matched to a gene. Germline assignment: CDR1 SGHTA and CDR2 FQGNSA. The CDR3 nucleotides read TGTGCCAGCAGCCCGGGACAGGGGGGGAACACCATATATTTT. Its protein is CASSPGQGGNTIYF. The variable domain in full, completed from reference TRBV7-2 and TRBJ1-3, reads GAGVSQSPSNKVTEKGKDVELRCDPISGHTALYWYRQSLGQGLEFLIYFQGNSAPDKSGLPSDRFSAERTGGSVSTLTIQRTQQEDSAVYLCASSPGQGGNTIYFGEGSWLTVV.

In this sample, this clonotype turned up a few times. This sequence joins TRBV15 and TRBJ1-3; D is possibly TRBD1 (6 bases). The CDR3 has 16 amino acids. Trimming pared 5 bases from V and 0 bases from J, leaving 14 bases between. CDR1 and CDR2 from the germline V gene are LNHNV and YYDKDF (reference sequence). The CDR3 DNA sequence: TGTGCCACCAGCGGGGACAAGGGGCTCTCTGGAAACACCATATATTTT. Amino acids: CATSGDKGLSGNTIYF. The variable domain in full, completed from reference TRBV15 and TRBJ1-3, reads DAMVIQNPRYQVTQFGKPVTLSCSQTLNHNVMYWYQQKSSQAPKLLFHYYDKDFNNEADTPDNFQSRRPNTSFCFLDIRSPGLGDTAMYLCATSGDKGLSGNTIYFGEGSWLTVV.

This clonotype was counted many times. V is TRBV6-5 and J is TRBJ2-5; D is undetermined. From germline, CDR1 is MNHEY and CDR2 SVGAGI. Between the trimmed V and J ends, which lost 7 bases and 0 bases, there was a span of 6 bases. This CDR3 has 12 amino acids. This CDR3 is CASKGNQETQYF. CDR3 DNA: TGTGCCAGCAAGGGCAACCAAGAGACCCAGTACTTC.

The chain employs TRBV11-2 and TRBJ1-3; D is unresolved. V shed 5 bases and J shed 3 bases, with 17 bases lying between them. CDR3 length equals 16 residues. Germline V lookup: CDR1 SGHAT, CDR2 FQNNGV. The CDR3, as DNA: TGTGCCAGCAGCCAGAGAACCGCGGACGTTGGAAACACCATATATTTT. Amino acid sequence: CASSQRTADVGNTIYF. The full variable domain, completed using reference TRBV11-2 and TRBJ1-3, is EAGVAQSPRYKIIEKRQSVAFWCNPISGHATLYWYQQILGQGPKLLIQFQNNGVVDDSQLPKDRFSAERLKGVDSTLKIQPAKLEDSAVYLCASSQRTADVGNTIYFGEGSWLTVV.

This sequence joins TRBV24-1 and TRBJ2-3; no clear D gene. Germline values: CDR1 KGHDR, CDR2 SFDVKD. CDR3 size: 12 residues. V lost 5 bases and J 4 bases, leaving 6 bases between the germline ends. The CDR3 DNA sequence: TGTGCCACCAGTGCCCGTTCAGATACGCAGTATTTT. Its protein is CATSARSDTQYF.

The chain combines TRBV20-1 with TRBJ2-7, with D maybe TRBD2 (6 bases). This CDR3 is built from 13 residues. The germline CDR1 and CDR2 sequences are DFQATT and SNEGSKA (reference sequence). V shed 5 bases and J shed 4 bases, with 15 bases lying between them. CDR3 sequence reads: CSAPGAGFYEQYF. The CDR3 nucleotides are TGCAGTGCTCCCGGGGCGGGATTTTACGAGCAGTACTTC.

The rearrangement uses TRBV4-2 and TRBJ2-3; 8 nucleotides align to TRBD1. CDR3 size: 13 residues. Germline V lookup: CDR1 LGHNA, CDR2 YNFKEQ. V shed 4 bases, J shed 6 bases, and the junction held 3 bases outside the gene matches. The CDR3 sequence is CASSLQGDDTQYF. The CDR3 DNA sequence: TGTGCCAGCAGCCTACAGGGGGACGATACGCAGTATTTT.